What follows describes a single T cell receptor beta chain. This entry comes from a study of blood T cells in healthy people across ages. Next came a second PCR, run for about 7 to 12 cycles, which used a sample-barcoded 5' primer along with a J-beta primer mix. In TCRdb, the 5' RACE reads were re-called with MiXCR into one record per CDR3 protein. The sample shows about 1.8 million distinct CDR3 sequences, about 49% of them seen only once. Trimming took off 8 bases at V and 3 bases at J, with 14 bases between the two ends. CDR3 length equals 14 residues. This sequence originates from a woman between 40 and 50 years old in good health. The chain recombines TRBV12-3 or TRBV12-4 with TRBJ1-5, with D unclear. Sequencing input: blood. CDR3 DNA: TGTGCCAGCGGCTTGTCCCCACCCAATCAGCCCCAGCATTTT. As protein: CASGLSPPNQPQHF.